This entry features one TCR beta chain sequence. Its antigen is not identified. Clinical symptoms, serum thyroxine, TRAb, thyroid ultrasound and orbital computed tomography informed diagnoses. The data are from a study of T cells in Graves' hyperthyroidism and ophthalmopathy. The germline V gene has CDR1 SQVTM and CDR2 ANQGSEA. Trimming shortened V by 4 bases and J by 2 bases, and 8 bases separated the two germline ends. CDR3 length equals 12 residues. Points from the study as a whole: Ophthalmopathy prediction by the model preceded onset by a median approximately 6.9 months. From stable hyperthyroidism, ophthalmopathy was set apart by a 13 V-J model.

Amplified TCR beta CDR3 regions came from RNA transcripts. Researchers ran a first-round RT-PCR on the TCR CDR3 using the HTBI primer set. TCRdb used MiXCR to reprocess the multiplex PCR reads, holding one entry per CDR3 protein. The table has roughly 500,000 distinct CDR3 sequences, roughly 50% seen once; the top ten hold roughly 19%. This TCR was recovered from an adult woman with Graves' disease, either hyperthyroidism or ophthalmopathy (not recorded which). V is TRBV29-1 and J is TRBJ2-5; D might be TRBD2 (5 bases). Sequenced input: peripheral blood or thyroid tissue (not recorded which). The CDR3 DNA follows: TGCAGCGTTGCATGGAGGCAAGAGACCCAGTACTTC. This codes for CSVAWRQETQYF.